What follows is one TCR beta chain and its context. This sample also contains other DNA sequences that code for the same CDR3. Measured with immunoSEQ multiplex PCR; TCRdb has only the in-frame clones, and not every one. The table has roughly 700,000 clones, roughly 90% seen once. The data stem from a study of shared T cell receptors in the human thymus. The CDR3 is made up of 14 amino acids. CDR1 and CDR2 from the germline V gene are SGHRS and YFSETQ. The germline V and J ends were trimmed by 4 bases and 0 bases, with 11 bases remaining between them. The data also belong to a second study, concerning human thymus T cells. From that study: Each of the donors was a healthy Finnish infant who was undergoing open corrective cardiac surgery for congenital heart defects. Related studies noted strongly shared thymic repertoires across unrelated people.

This receptor was taken from a boy younger than two with a congenital heart defect. The chain is built from TRBV5-1 and TRBJ2-7, with a tentative D call TRBD1 (5 bases). The material sequenced was thymocytes. The CDR3 DNA sequence: TGCGCCAGCAGCCTAACAGGTAGCTCCTACGAGCAGTACTTC. It translates to CASSLTGSSYEQYF.